Listed below are T cell receptor beta chains from one sample, sequenced in a study of blood T cell repertoires in COVID-19. Clones were read by immunoSEQ multiplex PCR, and TCRdb kept only the in-frame ones, dropping some. The sample includes almost 350,000 clones, about 88% of them seen just once. Sequenced input: PBMCs or T cells enriched from blood (not recorded which). All receptors come from a woman aged 25 to 39 who had been exposed to COVID-19. The CDR3 runs from the conserved cysteine through the conserved F or W. A D gene is named only where the DNA matches it firmly. Clone size appears in some rows only: once, few, many, or a class for an expanded clone.

D gene,V gene,J gene,clone size,CDR3 DNA,CDR3 protein
TRBD1,TRBV25-1,TRBJ1-4,-,TGTGCCAGCAAGACAGGGGGCGCAGAAAATGAAAAACTGTTTTTT,CASKTGGAENEKLFF
TRBD2,TRBV5-1,TRBJ2-7,-,TGCGCCAGCAGCTTGGCAGCGGGAGTGACCTACGAGCAGTACTTC,CASSLAAGVTYEQYF
TRBD1,TRBV5-4,TRBJ2-7,-,TGTGCCAGCAGCCGAACGGACAGGGTAGCGGTCTACGAGCAGTACTTC,CASSRTDRVAVYEQYF
-,TRBV7-9,TRBJ1-2,-,TGTGCCAGCAGCTCCGCCCGGGAAGGGAGGGACGGCTACACCTTC,CASSSAREGRDGYTF
-,TRBV7-6,TRBJ2-1,-,TGTGCCAGCAGCCCACGGGGGACGAGGGACGCACCAAAGAGCTCCTACAATGAGCAGTTCTTC,CASSPRGTRDAPKSSYNEQFF
-,TRBV2,TRBJ1-5,-,TGTGCCAGCACCGAGAATTTCAATCAGCCCCAGCATTTT,CASTENFNQPQHF
TRBD2,TRBV29-1,TRBJ2-3,-,TGCAGCGTTGCATGGGCTAGCGGGAGTACAGATACGCAGTATTTT,CSVAWASGSTDTQYF
-,TRBV5-1,TRBJ2-7,once,TGCGCCAGCAGTTCGGAGCCCCAGTCCTCCTACGAGCAGTACTTC,CASSSEPQSSYEQYF
-,TRBV29-1,TRBJ2-5,-,TGCAGCGGGGGATACGGGGAGACCCAGTACTTC,CSGGYGETQYF
-,TRBV28,TRBJ2-5,-,TGTGCCAGCAGTTCTCCCACAGGGTGGGGAGAGACCCAGTACTTC,CASSSPTGWGETQYF
-,TRBV19,TRBJ1-2,-,TGTGCCAGTAACGGACAAGACCTCTATGGCTACACCTTC,CASNGQDLYGYTF
TRBD2,TRBV7-3,TRBJ2-3,-,TGTGCCAGCAGCCCCCCCGGACTAGCGGGCACAGATACGCAGTATTTT,CASSPPGLAGTDTQYF
TRBD2,TRBV5-5,TRBJ2-2,-,TGTGCCAGCAGCTTGTGGGAGGGGAACACCGGGGAGCTGTTTTTT,CASSLWEGNTGELFF
-,TRBV19,TRBJ2-1,-,TGTGCCAGTAGTAGTTACCGGGGCTACAATGAGCAGTTCTTC,CASSSYRGYNEQFF
TRBD1,TRBV5-1,TRBJ1-1,-,TGCGCCAGCAGCACCGACAGGGTTGGTACTGAAGCTTTCTTT,CASSTDRVGTEAFF
-,TRBV7-3,TRBJ2-3,-,TGTGCCAGCAGCTTAGACTTCTCCACAGATACGCAGTATTTT,CASSLDFSTDTQYF
-,TRBV7-9,TRBJ1-3,-,TGTGCCAGCAGCCCACGGGCGGGGTATGGCACCATATATTTT,CASSPRAGYGTIYF
-,TRBV14,TRBJ1-2,few,TGTGCCAGCAGCCAAGTCAAGAGTCCTTATGGCTACACCTTC,CASSQVKSPYGYTF
TRBD1,TRBV5-1,TRBJ2-7,once,TGCGCCAGCAGCTTGGACAGGGGCGAGCAGTACTTC,CASSLDRGEQYF
-,TRBV15,TRBJ1-2,-,TGTGCCACCAGCAGAGAGAGCGGATCTAACTATGGCTACACCTTC,CATSRESGSNYGYTF
TRBD2,TRBV28,TRBJ2-7,-,TGTGCCAGCAGTCCCTCTAGCGGGAGTTTCTACGAGCAGTACTTC,CASSPSSGSFYEQYF
-,TRBV5-5,TRBJ1-6,-,TGTGCCAGCAGCCCCGGTGGCTCCTATAATTCACCCCTCCACTTT,CASSPGGSYNSPLHF
TRBD1,TRBV10-3,TRBJ1-1,-,TGTGCCATCAGTTCTACAGGGGGCCCGAACACTGAAGCTTTCTTT,CAISSTGGPNTEAFF
TRBD1,TRBV10-3,TRBJ1-1,-,TGTGCCATCAGTGAGGCGCCGGGACAGGGCTCAACTTTCATGAACACTGAAGCTTTCTTT,CAISEAPGQGSTFMNTEAFF
-,TRBV3-1/TRBV3-2,TRBJ2-3,-,TGTGCCAGCAGCCAAGATCCATGGGAGTGGGAACACACAGATACGCAGTATTTT,CASSQDPWEWEHTDTQYF
TRBD1,TRBV4-2,TRBJ1-2,-,TGTGCCAGCAGCCAAAGCCTCGACAGGGGAGATGGCTACACCTTC,CASSQSLDRGDGYTF
TRBD1,TRBV19,TRBJ1-2,-,TGTGCCAGTAGTTTAACCGGGACAGGGGCCTATGGCTACACCTTC,CASSLTGTGAYGYTF
-,TRBV5-1,TRBJ1-1,-,TGCGCCAGCAGCCCTGGACAGCTCCCATTGACGCACACTGAAGCTTTCTTT,CASSPGQLPLTHTEAFF
TRBD1,TRBV5-1,TRBJ1-4,few,TGCGCCAGCAGCTGGGGGACAGGGATGGGAACTAATGAAAAACTGTTTTTT,CASSWGTGMGTNEKLFF
TRBD1,TRBV5-6,TRBJ1-1,-,TGTGCCAGCAGCAATAGACAGGGCGTTGGCACTGAAGCTTTCTTT,CASSNRQGVGTEAFF
TRBD2,TRBV7-3,TRBJ2-3,-,TGTGCCAGCAGCCCGGGACTAGCGGGCCGGACAGATACGCAGTATTTT,CASSPGLAGRTDTQYF
TRBD1,TRBV6-5,TRBJ1-1,-,TGTGCCAGCAGAATCGGACAGGGAGGGGGAGCTGAAGCTTTCTTT,CASRIGQGGGAEAFF
TRBD2,TRBV29-1,TRBJ2-1,-,TGCAGCGTTATGCCTCTACGAGCGGGAAGCCCGAGCTCCTACAATGAGCAGTTCTTC,CSVMPLRAGSPSSYNEQFF
-,TRBV4-2,TRBJ1-4,-,TGTGCCAGCAGCCAAGGGGGAGAGAATGAAAAACTGTTTTTT,CASSQGGENEKLFF
TRBD1,TRBV7-3,TRBJ2-2,-,TGTGCCAGCAGCTTAGGGACAGCCAACACCGGGGAGCTGTTTTTT,CASSLGTANTGELFF
-,TRBV5-1,TRBJ2-7,-,TGCGCCAGCAGCTTGGCTGTCAGGGAGGTTAGCGAGCAGTACTTC,CASSLAVREVSEQYF
-,TRBV28,TRBJ1-6,-,TGTGCCAGCAGTTTATCGGTGGGACTACCCAATTCACCCCTCCACTTT,CASSLSVGLPNSPLHF
-,TRBV5-1,TRBJ1-6,-,TGCGCCAGCAGCTTGGGACTTCGCAACGTAAATAATTCACCCCTCCACTTT,CASSLGLRNVNNSPLHF
TRBD1,TRBV6-5,TRBJ1-2,-,TGTGCCAGCAGTACCCACGGGACAGGGAATGGCTACACCTTC,CASSTHGTGNGYTF
-,TRBV28,TRBJ2-2,-,TGTGCCAGCAGTTTCGCGCTAGCCAACACCGGGGAGCTGTTTTTT,CASSFALANTGELFF
TRBD1,TRBV9,TRBJ1-5,-,TGTGCCAGCAGCGTAGAAGACAGGGGAGATCAGCCCCAGCATTTT,CASSVEDRGDQPQHF
TRBD2,TRBV6-5,TRBJ2-3,-,TGTGCCAGCGGGGATCCTAGCGGGAGGGGTTATACGCAGTATTTT,CASGDPSGRGYTQYF
-,TRBV27,TRBJ2-2,few,TGTGCCAGCAGTTTGTATGGGGCTGGGGAGCTGTTTTTT,CASSLYGAGELFF
TRBD2,TRBV10-3,TRBJ2-7,-,TGTGCCATCAGTGAGTCGCGGGGGGGGCACGCCGAGCAGTACTTC,CAISESRGGHAEQYF
-,TRBV7-9,TRBJ2-7,few,TGTGCCAGCGGACCCGGGGTGATAGCCCCCGAGCAGTACTTC,CASGPGVIAPEQYF
TRBD1,TRBV19,TRBJ1-1,-,TGTGCCAGTAGGGGGACAGGGGGCTTTTCACAAAATGAAGCTTTCTTT,CASRGTGGFSQNEAFF
-,TRBV5-6,TRBJ1-4,-,TGTGCCAGCAACCCACGGGGGTTTAATGAAAAACTGTTTTTT,CASNPRGFNEKLFF
TRBD2,TRBV18,TRBJ2-1,-,TGTGCCAGCTCACCATTCCCAGCGGGAGCCTACAATGAGCAGTTCTTC,CASSPFPAGAYNEQFF
TRBD2,TRBV5-4,TRBJ2-7,-,TGTGCCAGCAGCCAACCGGGGGGCGAGCAGTACTTC,CASSQPGGEQYF
-,TRBV6-5,TRBJ1-1,-,TGTGCCAGTCTGGGCATCGGGAACACTGAAGCTTTCTTT,CASLGIGNTEAFF
TRBD1,TRBV6-1,TRBJ1-1,-,TGTGCCAGCAGTAACCCCGGACAGGGGGCGTTTGCTTTCTTT,CASSNPGQGAFAFF
-,TRBV27,TRBJ1-1,-,TGTGCCAGCAGCTACGCTACGTTCGGGGAAGCTTTCTTT,CASSYATFGEAFF